This T cell receptor beta chain stems from a study of T cells in localized non-small cell lung cancer. Libraries were prepared by immunoSEQ multiplex PCR; TCRdb keeps only in-frame clonotypes and omits some of them. The sample shows 15,000 or so clones, over 70% of them seen only once. Germline V gene data show CDR1 as SNHLY and CDR2 as FYNNEI. V shed 2 bases and J shed 5 bases, with 9 bases lying between them. The CDR3 is made up of 13 amino acids. The sample in question was peripheral blood, obtained before any cancer treatment. V and J are TRBV2 and TRBJ1-2, with a tentative D call TRBD1 (5 bases). The receptor comes from a male donor at least 60 years old with stage III lung adenocarcinoma. CDR3 DNA: TGTGCCAGCAGTGAAAGGCAGGGTTATGGCTACACCTTC. It specifies CASSERQGYGYTF. Variable domain in full (rest from reference TRBV2 and TRBJ1-2): EPEVTQTPSHQVTQMGQEVILRCVPISNHLYFYWYRQILGQKVEFLVSFYNNEISEKSEIFDDQFSVERPDGSNFTLKIRSTKLEDSAMYFCASSERQGYGYTFGSGTRLTVV.